The rows below give T cell receptor beta chains drawn from one sample of a study of cytomegalovirus exposure and HLA in healthy donors. Repertoires were generated with immunoSEQ multiplex PCR, while TCRdb's copy carries only in-frame clones and drops some. The sample yields nearly 200,000 clones, 82% seen once. The material sequenced was PBMCs. These receptors came from a boy aged 2-9 years in good health and CMV-seronegative. CDR3s include the opening cysteine and the closing phenylalanine or tryptophan. D genes are given only for firm matches. Size is omitted from some rows. Given values are once, few, many or a class for expanded clones.

clone size,J gene,V gene,D gene,CDR3 DNA,CDR3 protein
NA,TRBJ1-1,TRBV9,NA,TGTGCCAGCAGCGGACCTACAGGTCTGAACACTGAAGCTTTCTTT,CASSGPTGLNTEAFF
NA,TRBJ2-5,TRBV5-1,TRBD2,TGCGCCAGCAGCTCAGTTACTAGCGGGGGAACCCAGTACTTC,CASSSVTSGGTQYF
NA,TRBJ1-1,TRBV18,NA,TGTGCCAGCTCACCAATGTGGGGGCGAGAGTATGTGGGGGCTAAAGTTGAAGCTTTCTTT,CASSPMWGREYVGAKVEAFF
few,TRBJ2-1,TRBV19,TRBD2,TGTGCCAGTAGTTGGACTAGCGGGGATTCCCGTCAGTTCTTC,CASSWTSGDSRQFF
NA,TRBJ1-1,TRBV7-8,NA,TGTGCCAGCAGCGTTCGTAGGATGGGAGTGAACACTGAAGCTTTCTTT,CASSVRRMGVNTEAFF
NA,TRBJ2-1,TRBV4-3,NA,TGCGCCAGCAGCCAACCCCAGGGGAAGCAGTTCTTC,CASSQPQGKQFF
NA,TRBJ2-3,TRBV2,NA,TGTGCCAGCACAGGGGTATTGCCTAGCACAGATACGCAGTATTTT,CASTGVLPSTDTQYF
NA,TRBJ2-1,TRBV5-1,TRBD1,TGCGCCAGCAGCCGTTACCTGGACAGGGGCTACAATGAGCAGTTCTTC,CASSRYLDRGYNEQFF
NA,TRBJ1-1,TRBV7-2,NA,TGTGCCAGCAGCTTGGATACAAGAGGGAACACTGAAGCTTTCTTT,CASSLDTRGNTEAFF
NA,TRBJ2-3,TRBV18,TRBD1,TGTGCCAGCTCCTCATCGCGACAGGGGACAGATACGCAGTATTTT,CASSSSRQGTDTQYF
NA,TRBJ2-3,TRBV9,TRBD2,TGTGCCAGCAGCGTAGAGGCCCGACTAGCGGGGGAACAGTATTTT,CASSVEARLAGEQYF
NA,TRBJ2-5,TRBV10-3,TRBD2,TGTGCCATCAGTTTCGGGGGGAAAGAGACCCAGTACTTC,CAISFGGKETQYF
NA,TRBJ2-1,TRBV7-2,TRBD2,TGTGCCAGCAGCTTGGCGGGGGGGCTTGAGCAGTTCTTC,CASSLAGGLEQFF
NA,TRBJ2-7,TRBV7-2,TRBD1,TGTGCCAGCAGCCTGACAGGGATTAGCTACGAGCAGTACTTC,CASSLTGISYEQYF
NA,TRBJ2-3,TRBV4-2,TRBD2,TGTGCCAGCAGCCAAGATTGGGCTAGCGGGGCTAGCACAGATACGCAGTATTTT,CASSQDWASGASTDTQYF
NA,TRBJ2-7,TRBV7-8,NA,TGTGCCAGCAGCCGCCGTCGAGTACCCACTTCCTACGAGCAGTACTTC,CASSRRRVPTSYEQYF
NA,TRBJ1-2,TRBV4-3,NA,TGCGCCAGCAGCCAAGATGCCCCCGGAGGCTATGGCTACACCTTC,CASSQDAPGGYGYTF
NA,TRBJ1-2,TRBV4-1,NA,TGCGCCAGCAGCCAACTCGGTGGCTACACCTTC,CASSQLGGYTF
few,TRBJ1-2,TRBV7-9,TRBD1,TGTGCCAGCAGCTTAGGGGACAGTCTCCCTCCAGGAGGCTACACCTTC,CASSLGDSLPPGGYTF
NA,TRBJ2-6,TRBV10-3,NA,TGTGCCATCAGTGCGCACACCGGGTCGATGGCTGGGGCCAACGTCCTGACTTTC,CAISAHTGSMAGANVLTF
few,TRBJ1-1,TRBV7-9,NA,TGTGCCAGCAGCTTAGAGAGGAACACTGAAGCTTTCTTT,CASSLERNTEAFF
NA,TRBJ1-2,TRBV5-6,NA,TGTGCCAGCAGGCGCGGGGGCTCGTTTGGCTACACCTTC,CASRRGGSFGYTF
NA,TRBJ1-2,TRBV18,NA,TGTGCCAGCTCACAAGCAGGGGAATGGGATGGCTACACCTTC,CASSQAGEWDGYTF
NA,TRBJ2-7,TRBV4-3,NA,TGCGCCAGCAGCCAAGACCTCTCCTACGAGCAGTACTTC,CASSQDLSYEQYF
NA,TRBJ2-1,TRBV7-8,TRBD2,TGTGCCAGCAGCCGGCCCTTTCGGGGGGGAGCTGAGCAGTTCTTC,CASSRPFRGGAEQFF
NA,TRBJ1-1,TRBV5-1,TRBD1,TGCGCCAGCAGCCGAATGTTCACAGGGGGCGCTGGGAACACTGAAGCTTTCTTT,CASSRMFTGGAGNTEAFF
NA,TRBJ1-2,TRBV7-9,TRBD1,TGTGCCAGCAGCTTAGGACAGGGATGGGAGCGGGGCTACACCTTC,CASSLGQGWERGYTF
few,TRBJ2-5,TRBV4-2,TRBD2,TGTGCCAGCGGTACGACCGCGGGGGGGAGAGAGACCCAGTACTTC,CASGTTAGGRETQYF
NA,TRBJ1-6,TRBV5-6,TRBD1,TGTGCCAGCAGCCCGCCGCTGGGACAGCATACGTATAATTCACCCCTCCACTTT,CASSPPLGQHTYNSPLHF
NA,TRBJ2-7,TRBV19,NA,TGTGCCAGTAGTCAGGGCCCTCCGGACGAGCAGTACTTC,CASSQGPPDEQYF
NA,TRBJ2-5,TRBV7-6,TRBD1,TGTGCCAGCAGCCCCGGACAGGGTAGGCTGCAAGAGACCCAGTACTTC,CASSPGQGRLQETQYF
NA,TRBJ1-1,TRBV6-1,TRBD1,TGTGCCAGCAGTGGCCTGACAGGGGGCGCGAGTTTATGGGAAGCTTTCTTT,CASSGLTGGASLWEAFF
NA,TRBJ1-2,TRBV7-2,TRBD1,TGTGCCAGCAGCTTAGAGACAGGGCACCCATACACCTATGGCTACACCTTC,CASSLETGHPYTYGYTF
NA,TRBJ1-5,TRBV6-5,NA,TGTGCCAGCAGTTATTCTGGCGGGGATGGTCAGCCCCAGCATTTT,CASSYSGGDGQPQHF
few,TRBJ2-5,TRBV7-2,NA,TGTGCCAGCTCTCGAACCGGACTGCAAGAGACCCAGTACTTC,CASSRTGLQETQYF
NA,TRBJ2-7,TRBV29-1,NA,TGCAGCGCGGGGCAGGGGAGTAACGAGCAGTACTTC,CSAGQGSNEQYF
few,TRBJ2-7,TRBV25-1,NA,TGTGCCAGCAGTGAATCCAGCTATCGGGGCTACGAGCAGTACTTC,CASSESSYRGYEQYF
NA,TRBJ1-1,TRBV4-2,TRBD1,TGTGCCAGCAGCCAATTTATATCAGGGGGAGGGAACACTGAAGCTTTCTTT,CASSQFISGGGNTEAFF
few,TRBJ2-7,TRBV7-8,NA,TGTGCCAGCAGCCCCAGGGTCTCCTACGAGCAGTACTTC,CASSPRVSYEQYF
few,TRBJ2-4,TRBV5-4,TRBD1,TGTGCCAGCAGCACCTCCGGGACAGATACCATTCAGTACTTC,CASSTSGTDTIQYF
NA,TRBJ1-4,TRBV4-2,TRBD1,TGTGCCAGCAGCCAAGGTCCGACAGGGGGGGGTGAAAAACTGTTTTTT,CASSQGPTGGGEKLFF
NA,TRBJ2-7,TRBV9,TRBD2,TGTGCCAGCAGCGTAGCCCCTAGCGGGGGCTCCTACGAGCAGTACTTC,CASSVAPSGGSYEQYF
NA,TRBJ1-2,TRBV7-2,NA,TGTGCCAGCAGCTTATGGCAGGAGTCCCTCCAGGGGGGCTACACCTTC,CASSLWQESLQGGYTF
NA,TRBJ2-1,TRBV7-2,TRBD2,TGTGCCAGCAGCTTAGATGCAGGGAGGGCCTACAATGAGCAGTTCTTC,CASSLDAGRAYNEQFF
NA,TRBJ2-1,TRBV2,NA,TGTGCCGGGCGGGACTCGGCCAGATACAATGAGCAGTTCTTC,CAGRDSARYNEQFF
NA,TRBJ2-7,TRBV7-2,TRBD1,TGTGCCAGCAGCTCGGGTGACAGGGTCTCCTACGAGCAGTACTTC,CASSSGDRVSYEQYF
NA,TRBJ2-7,TRBV25-1,TRBD1,TGTGCCACCAGGGGTTTGGGGACAGGACGACCCTACGAGCAGTACTTC,CATRGLGTGRPYEQYF
NA,TRBJ1-6,TRBV5-1,NA,TGCGCCAGCAGCTTGGTCTCGGGTTATTCACCCCTCCACTTT,CASSLVSGYSPLHF
NA,TRBJ2-1,TRBV5-1,NA,TGCGCCAGCAGCTTAAGGTTTGCAGGGACCTACAATGAGCAGTTCTTC,CASSLRFAGTYNEQFF
NA,TRBJ2-7,TRBV7-3,NA,TGTGCCAGCAGCTCATCCCAGGGCTACGAGCAGTACTTC,CASSSSQGYEQYF
NA,TRBJ2-7,TRBV7-6,NA,TGTGCCAGCAGCCTCAGATCGACGCGGTACGAGCAGTACTTC,CASSLRSTRYEQYF
NA,TRBJ1-6,TRBV7-2,NA,TGTGCCAGCAGCTTGACAAGTTCACCCCTCCACTTT,CASSLTSSPLHF
NA,TRBJ2-1,TRBV2,NA,TGTGCCAGCAGCGACGTCCCCTCGGGTCGGCAGTTCTTC,CASSDVPSGRQFF